The rows below give T cell receptor beta chains drawn from one sample of a study of cytomegalovirus exposure and HLA in healthy donors. Generated by immunoSEQ multiplex PCR, the TCRdb table keeps only in-frame clones and is missing some. The sample has some 120,000 clones, less than 85% seen once. The sequenced sample consisted of PBMCs. These receptors were obtained from a man aged 25-45 years in good health and CMV-seronegative. CDR3s include the opening cysteine and the closing phenylalanine or tryptophan. The D gene is left open where the match is weak. Clone size is not always given. Where it is, it says once, few, many or a class for expanded clones.

J: TRBJ2-1; D: .; size: .; V: TRBV6-5; DNA: TGTGCCAGCAGTTACGAGACAGTGGGCAATGAGCAGTTCTTC; CDR3: CASSYETVGNEQFF
J: TRBJ1-2; D: .; size: .; V: TRBV5-1; DNA: TGCGCCAGCAGCTTGAATTCCGAGTTTCATCCCCCTAACTATGGCTACCCCTTC; CDR3: CASSLNSEFHPPNYGYPF
J: TRBJ1-2; D: .; size: .; V: TRBV27; DNA: TGTGCCAGCACCTCGAGGTTTGGAGGAACCTATGGCTACACCTTC; CDR3: CASTSRFGGTYGYTF
J: TRBJ2-7; D: .; size: .; V: TRBV7-9; DNA: TGTGCCAGCTCCACGGGGTACGAGCAGTACTTC; CDR3: CASSTGYEQYF
J: TRBJ1-1; D: TRBD1; size: .; V: TRBV27; DNA: TGTGCCAGCAAAATTCAGGGGGCGTGGAACACTGAAGCTTTCTTT; CDR3: CASKIQGAWNTEAFF
J: TRBJ1-1; D: .; size: .; V: TRBV19; DNA: TGTGCCAGTAGTATCCTATACGACGACTACACTGAAGCTTTCTTT; CDR3: CASSILYDDYTEAFF
J: TRBJ2-7; D: TRBD2; size: .; V: TRBV7-9; DNA: TGTGCCAGCAGCTACAGCGGGAGCCCCAGCTCCTACGAGCAGTACTTC; CDR3: CASSYSGSPSSYEQYF
J: TRBJ1-1; D: .; size: .; V: TRBV4-1; DNA: TGCGCCAGCAGCCAAGCCCAGGGAATGAACACTGAAGCTTTCTTT; CDR3: CASSQAQGMNTEAFF
J: TRBJ2-1; D: TRBD2; size: .; V: TRBV28; DNA: TGTGCCAGCAGTTCCTACCCCCACGAGAGAATACTAGCGGGAGGGCCCTACAATGAGCAGTTCTTC; CDR3: CASSSYPHERILAGGPYNEQFF
J: TRBJ1-5; D: TRBD1; size: .; V: TRBV19; DNA: TGTGCCAGTAGTATGTGGGGCAGGGACAGCGATCAGCCCCAGCATTTT; CDR3: CASSMWGRDSDQPQHF
J: TRBJ2-2; D: TRBD1; size: .; V: TRBV6-5; DNA: TGTGCCAGCAGACGGACAGGGGGTAGGGAGCTGTTTTTT; CDR3: CASRRTGGRELFF
J: TRBJ2-2; D: TRBD2; size: .; V: TRBV5-4; DNA: TGTGCCAGCAGCCCAGCCGGGACTACGAACACCGGGGAGCTGTTTTTT; CDR3: CASSPAGTTNTGELFF
J: TRBJ2-4; D: .; size: .; V: TRBV4-1; DNA: TGCGCCAGCAGCCAAGCACAGTTTCAAAACATTCAGTACTTC; CDR3: CASSQAQFQNIQYF
J: TRBJ1-6; D: TRBD1; size: .; V: TRBV6-1; DNA: TGTGCCAGCTGGCAGGGGGATTCACCCCTCCACTTT; CDR3: CASWQGDSPLHF
J: TRBJ2-2; D: TRBD2; size: .; V: TRBV6-5; DNA: TGTGCCAGCAGTTACCGAGCGGGAGCCGGGGAGCTGTTTTTT; CDR3: CASSYRAGAGELFF
J: TRBJ2-1; D: TRBD2; size: .; V: TRBV27; DNA: TGTGCCAGCAGTCTAGGGACTAGCGGGAAAAATGAGCAGTTCTTC; CDR3: CASSLGTSGKNEQFF
J: TRBJ2-5; D: TRBD1; size: .; V: TRBV11-3; DNA: TGTGCCAGCAGCGCCGACAGGGGTTGGGAAGAGACCCAGTACTTC; CDR3: CASSADRGWEETQYF
J: TRBJ2-5; D: TRBD1; size: .; V: TRBV10-3; DNA: TGTGCCATCAGTGAGTCTCGGGACAGGGGGCGAGAGACCCAGTACTTC; CDR3: CAISESRDRGRETQYF
J: TRBJ1-2; D: .; size: once; V: TRBV30; DNA: TGTGCCCACCGGCGGGGAAATTCAGGCTACCCCTTC; CDR3: CAHRRGNSGYPF
J: TRBJ1-1; D: TRBD1; size: .; V: TRBV19; DNA: TGTGCCAGTAGTACAATGAGTTCAGACAGGGGTTACACTGAAGCTTTCTTT; CDR3: CASSTMSSDRGYTEAFF
J: TRBJ2-7; D: .; size: .; V: TRBV19; DNA: TGTGCCAGTAGGGCGACCGGGACGGGAGAATACGAGCAGTACTTC; CDR3: CASRATGTGEYEQYF
J: TRBJ2-7; D: .; size: .; V: TRBV19; DNA: TGTGCCAGTAGTCTCACGGACAAATACGAGCAGTACTTC; CDR3: CASSLTDKYEQYF
J: TRBJ2-1; D: TRBD2; size: .; V: TRBV19; DNA: TGTGCCAGTAGTCCTAGGACTAGCGGGAGAGTGGTCAATGAGCAGTTCTTC; CDR3: CASSPRTSGRVVNEQFF
J: TRBJ2-3; D: .; size: .; V: TRBV7-8; DNA: TGTGCCAGCAGCTCTTTCCTTGGGACTAGCACAGATACGCAGTATTTT; CDR3: CASSSFLGTSTDTQYF
J: TRBJ2-3; D: .; size: .; V: TRBV30; DNA: TGTGCCTGGGAGCGGGTTAGCACAGATACGCAGTATTTT; CDR3: CAWERVSTDTQYF
J: TRBJ2-1; D: .; size: .; V: TRBV4-1; DNA: TGCGCCAGCAGCCAAGAACCCATACGGTCCTACAATGAGCAGTTCTTC; CDR3: CASSQEPIRSYNEQFF
J: TRBJ1-3; D: .; size: .; V: TRBV5-1; DNA: TGCGCCAGCAGCTTAGGCACGGGGGGAAACACCATATATTTT; CDR3: CASSLGTGGNTIYF
J: TRBJ2-3; D: TRBD2; size: .; V: TRBV9; DNA: TGTGCCAGCAGCGCCGGGACTAGCGACCGCACAGATACGCAGTATTTT; CDR3: CASSAGTSDRTDTQYF
J: TRBJ2-1; D: TRBD2; size: few; V: TRBV29-1; DNA: TGCAGCGCCCCACTTGGGGGAGGGAGCTCCTACAATGAGCAGTTCTTC; CDR3: CSAPLGGGSSYNEQFF
J: TRBJ2-1; D: .; size: few; V: TRBV4-3; DNA: TGCGCCAGCAGCCAAGATGAGTGGCGGGAAGGAGACAATGAGCAGTTCTTC; CDR3: CASSQDEWREGDNEQFF
J: TRBJ1-3; D: .; size: .; V: TRBV28; DNA: TGTGCCAGCAGTGCCAGACACTCTGGAAACACCATATATTTT; CDR3: CASSARHSGNTIYF
J: TRBJ1-1; D: .; size: .; V: TRBV5-1; DNA: TGCGCCAGCAGCTTTGGGGGGGACCGGGAAGCTTTCTTT; CDR3: CASSFGGDREAFF
J: TRBJ1-2; D: TRBD1; size: .; V: TRBV30; DNA: TGTGCCTGGAGTCAGACAGGGTCTGGTATCGGATACACCTTC; CDR3: CAWSQTGSGIGYTF
J: TRBJ2-1; D: TRBD1; size: .; V: TRBV5-4; DNA: TGTGCCAGCAGCCGGACAGGGCCCTACAATGAGCAGTTCTTC; CDR3: CASSRTGPYNEQFF
J: TRBJ2-7; D: .; size: .; V: TRBV4-1; DNA: TGCGCCAGCAGCCAAGTCGGAGCGGGCAGCTCCTACGAGCAGTACTTC; CDR3: CASSQVGAGSSYEQYF
J: TRBJ2-7; D: TRBD1; size: .; V: TRBV18; DNA: TGTGCCAGCTCGCGTAGGACAGGCAGCCTCTACGAGCAGTACTTC; CDR3: CASSRRTGSLYEQYF
J: TRBJ2-5; D: TRBD2; size: .; V: TRBV6-5; DNA: TGTGCCAGCAGTTCGGGACTAGCGGGACCACAAGAGACCCAGTACTTC; CDR3: CASSSGLAGPQETQYF
J: TRBJ2-5; D: TRBD2; size: .; V: TRBV28; DNA: TGTGCCAGCAGTTTATTCGCGTTAGCGGGAGGGTTGGAGACCCAGTACTTC; CDR3: CASSLFALAGGLETQYF
J: TRBJ2-7; D: TRBD2; size: .; V: TRBV5-1; DNA: TGCGCCAGCAGCTTGGAGGGACTAGTCCATACATTGGCCTACGAGCAGTACTTC; CDR3: CASSLEGLVHTLAYEQYF
J: TRBJ2-2; D: .; size: .; V: TRBV5-5; DNA: TGTGCCAGCAGCGGGCACGTCACCGGGGAGCTGTTTTTT; CDR3: CASSGHVTGELFF
J: TRBJ2-5; D: .; size: .; V: TRBV5-1; DNA: TGCGCCAGCAGCGCCGGGAAACTCAGAGAGGAAGAGACCCAGTACTTC; CDR3: CASSAGKLREEETQYF
J: TRBJ2-3; D: TRBD1; size: .; V: TRBV18; DNA: TGTGCCAGCGCCCTCCAGGGGGCGCATATAGATACGCAGTATTTT; CDR3: CASALQGAHIDTQYF
J: TRBJ2-2; D: TRBD1; size: .; V: TRBV5-1; DNA: TGCGCCAGCAGCTCGGGACAGGGGGCGAGGACCGGGGAGCTGTTTTTT; CDR3: CASSSGQGARTGELFF
J: TRBJ2-7; D: TRBD2; size: .; V: TRBV5-1; DNA: TGCGCCAGCAGCTTGACTAGCGGGTACTACGAGCAGTACTTC; CDR3: CASSLTSGYYEQYF